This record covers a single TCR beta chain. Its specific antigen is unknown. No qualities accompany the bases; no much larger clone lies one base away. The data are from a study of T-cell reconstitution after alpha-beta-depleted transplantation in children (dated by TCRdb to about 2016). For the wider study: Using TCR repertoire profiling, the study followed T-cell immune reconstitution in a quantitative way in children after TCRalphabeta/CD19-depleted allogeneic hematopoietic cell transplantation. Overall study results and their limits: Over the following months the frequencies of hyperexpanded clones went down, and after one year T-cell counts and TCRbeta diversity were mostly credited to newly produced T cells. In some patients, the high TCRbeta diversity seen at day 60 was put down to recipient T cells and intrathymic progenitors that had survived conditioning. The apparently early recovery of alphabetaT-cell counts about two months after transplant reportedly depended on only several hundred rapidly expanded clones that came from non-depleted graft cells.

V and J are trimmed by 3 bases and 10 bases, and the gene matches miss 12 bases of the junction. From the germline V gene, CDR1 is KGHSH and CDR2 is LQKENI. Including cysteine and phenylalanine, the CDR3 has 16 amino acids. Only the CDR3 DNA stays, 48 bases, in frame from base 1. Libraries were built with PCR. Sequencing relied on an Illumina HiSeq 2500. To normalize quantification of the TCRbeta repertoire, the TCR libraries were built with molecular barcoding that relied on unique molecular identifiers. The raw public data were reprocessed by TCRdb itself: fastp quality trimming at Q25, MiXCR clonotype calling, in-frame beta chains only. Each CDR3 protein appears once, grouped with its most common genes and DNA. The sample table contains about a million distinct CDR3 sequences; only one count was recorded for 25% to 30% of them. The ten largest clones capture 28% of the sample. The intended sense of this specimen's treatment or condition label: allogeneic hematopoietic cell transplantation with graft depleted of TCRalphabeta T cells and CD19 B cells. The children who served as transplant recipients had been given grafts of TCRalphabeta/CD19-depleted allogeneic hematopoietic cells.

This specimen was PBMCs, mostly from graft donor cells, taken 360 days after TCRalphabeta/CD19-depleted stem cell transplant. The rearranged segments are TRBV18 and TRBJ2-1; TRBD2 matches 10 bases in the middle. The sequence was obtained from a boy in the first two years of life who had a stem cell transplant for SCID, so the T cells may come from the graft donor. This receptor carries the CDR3 CASSPGKTSGVKEQFF. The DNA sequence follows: TGTGCCAGCTCACCGGGAAAAACTAGCGGGGTGAAGGAGCAGTTCTTC.